This TCR beta chain is from a study of identifying expanded T cells in peripheral blood. Notes on the study in general: Differentially abundant clones: about 1.1 between replicates, 15 to 17 at roughly 13 days, 19 to 20 at four.

About this clone itself: The antigen remains undetermined.

Clones were read by immunoSEQ multiplex PCR, and TCRdb kept only the in-frame ones, dropping some. The sample records about 100,000 clones, 80% to 90% being singletons. This TCR was recovered from a person between 18 and 75 years old in good health. The sample taken for sequencing was blood.

The CDR3, as DNA: TGTGCCAGCTCCCTCAGGGGTAGGCAGCCCCAGCATTTT. Translated, it gives CASSLRGRQPQHF. The chain has TRBV18 and TRBJ1-5; tentatively, D is TRBD1 (6 bases). The CDR3 extends over 13 amino acids. Germline lookup yields CDR1 KGHSH and CDR2 LQKENI. V gave up 6 bases and J gave up 7 bases, with 13 bases separating them.